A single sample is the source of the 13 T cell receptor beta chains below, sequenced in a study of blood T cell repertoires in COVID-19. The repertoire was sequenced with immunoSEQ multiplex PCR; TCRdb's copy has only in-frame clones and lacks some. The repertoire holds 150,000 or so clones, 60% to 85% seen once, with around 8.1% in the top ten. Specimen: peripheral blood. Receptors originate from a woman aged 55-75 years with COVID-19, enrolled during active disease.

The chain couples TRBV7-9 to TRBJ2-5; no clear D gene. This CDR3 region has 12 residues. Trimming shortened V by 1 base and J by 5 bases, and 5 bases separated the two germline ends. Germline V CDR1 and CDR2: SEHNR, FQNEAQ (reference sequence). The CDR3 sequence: CASSLVSETQYF. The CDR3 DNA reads TGTGCCAGCAGCTTAGTGTCGGAGACCCAGTACTTC.

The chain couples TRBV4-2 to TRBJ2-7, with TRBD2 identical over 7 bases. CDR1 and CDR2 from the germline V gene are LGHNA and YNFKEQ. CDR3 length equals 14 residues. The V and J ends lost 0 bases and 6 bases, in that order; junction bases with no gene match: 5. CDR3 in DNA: TGTGCCAGCAGCCAAGATTTGGGAGGGAGCGAGCAGTACTTC. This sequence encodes CASSQDLGGSEQYF.

As DNA, the CDR3 is TGTGCCAGCAGTTTATCCGGACAGGGGGTCTATGGCTACACCTTC. Its protein is CASSLSGQGVYGYTF. The rearrangement uses TRBV28 and TRBJ1-2; TRBD1 matches 10 bases. The CDR3 consists of 15 residues. Germline values: CDR1 MDHEN, CDR2 SYDVKM. Germline trimming cut 1 base from V and 4 bases from J; bases unmatched to any gene: 3.

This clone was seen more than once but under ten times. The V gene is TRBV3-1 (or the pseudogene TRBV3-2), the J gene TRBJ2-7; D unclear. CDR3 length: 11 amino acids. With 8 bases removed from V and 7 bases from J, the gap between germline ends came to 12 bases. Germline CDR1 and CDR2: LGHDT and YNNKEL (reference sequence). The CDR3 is CASAGPQEQYF. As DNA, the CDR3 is TGTGCCAGCGCTGGTCCCCAGGAGCAGTACTTC.

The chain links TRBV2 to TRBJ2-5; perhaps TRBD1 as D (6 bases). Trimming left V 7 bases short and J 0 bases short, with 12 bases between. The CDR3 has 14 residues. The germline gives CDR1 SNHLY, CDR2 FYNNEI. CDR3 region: CASIVRDNQETQYF. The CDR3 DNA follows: TGTGCCAGCATCGTACGGGACAACCAAGAGACCCAGTACTTC.

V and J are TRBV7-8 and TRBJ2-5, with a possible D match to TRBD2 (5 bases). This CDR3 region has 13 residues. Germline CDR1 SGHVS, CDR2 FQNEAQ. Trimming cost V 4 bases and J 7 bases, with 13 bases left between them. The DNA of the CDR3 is TGTGCCAGCAGCTCTGGTAGGGCGGGGACCCAGTACTTC. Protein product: CASSSGRAGTQYF. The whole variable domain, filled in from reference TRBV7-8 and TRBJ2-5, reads GAGVSQSPRYKVAKRGQDVALRCDPISGHVSLFWYQQALGQGPEFLTYFQNEAQLDKSGLPSDRFFAERPEGSVSTLKIQRTQQEDSAVYLCASSSGRAGTQYFGPGTRLLVL.

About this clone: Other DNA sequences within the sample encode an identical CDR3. DNA for the CDR3: TGTGCCAGTAGTATCGCGGGGCAGCCCCAGCATTTT. This codes for CASSIAGQPQHF. J is TRBJ1-5 and V is TRBV19; D uncertain. Between the trimmed V and J ends, which lost 3 bases and 7 bases, there was a span of 7 bases. The CDR3 has 12 residues. Germline V gene lookup returns CDR1 LNHDA and CDR2 SQIVND (reference sequence).

CDR3 in DNA: TGTGCCAGCAGCTTGACAGGGGTGAACACTGAAGCTTTCTTT. As protein: CASSLTGVNTEAFF. This chain connects TRBV5-4 to TRBJ1-1; 7 positions match TRBD1. J gave up 0 bases and V 1 base, and 0 bases lay outside the gene matches. In germline, CDR1 is SGHNT, CDR2 YYREEE (reference sequence). The CDR3 is made up of 14 amino acids.

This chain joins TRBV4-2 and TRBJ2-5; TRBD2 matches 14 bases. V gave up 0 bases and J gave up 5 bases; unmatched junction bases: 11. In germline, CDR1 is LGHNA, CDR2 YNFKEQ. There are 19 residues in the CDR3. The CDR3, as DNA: TGTGCCAGCAGCCAAGATCTGATGACTAGCGGGAGGGCCTGGGAGACCCAGTACTTC. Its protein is CASSQDLMTSGRAWETQYF.

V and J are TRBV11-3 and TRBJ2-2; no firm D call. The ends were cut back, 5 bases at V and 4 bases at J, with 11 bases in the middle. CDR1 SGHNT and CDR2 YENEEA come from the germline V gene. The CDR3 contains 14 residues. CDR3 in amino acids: CASSRSDGTGELFF. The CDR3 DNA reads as TGTGCCAGCAGCCGCAGCGACGGCACCGGGGAGCTGTTTTTT.

DNA of the CDR3: TGTGCCAGCAGCGACACAGGGGCCCCTAATGAAAAACTGTTTTTT. Translating it yields CASSDTGAPNEKLFF. V and J are TRBV3-1 (or the pseudogene TRBV3-2) and TRBJ1-4; the match to TRBD1 covers 7 bases. V gave up 5 bases and J gave up 3 bases; unmatched junction bases: 6. This CDR3 is built from 15 residues. CDR1 and CDR2 from the germline V gene are LGHDT and YNNKEL (reference sequence).

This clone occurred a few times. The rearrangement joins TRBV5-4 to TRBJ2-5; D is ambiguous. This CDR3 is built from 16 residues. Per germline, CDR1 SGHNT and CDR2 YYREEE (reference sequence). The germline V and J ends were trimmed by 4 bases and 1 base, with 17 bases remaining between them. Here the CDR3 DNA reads TGTGCCAGCAGCCCCGACTCCCCCTCGGGCCAAGAGACCCAGTACTTC. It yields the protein CASSPDSPSGQETQYF. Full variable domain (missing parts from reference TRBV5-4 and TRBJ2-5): ETGVTQSPTHLIKTRGQQVTLRCSSQSGHNTVSWYQQALGQGPQFIFQYYREEENGRGNFPPRFSGLQFPNYSSELNVNALELDDSALYLCASSPDSPSGQETQYFGPGTRLLVL.

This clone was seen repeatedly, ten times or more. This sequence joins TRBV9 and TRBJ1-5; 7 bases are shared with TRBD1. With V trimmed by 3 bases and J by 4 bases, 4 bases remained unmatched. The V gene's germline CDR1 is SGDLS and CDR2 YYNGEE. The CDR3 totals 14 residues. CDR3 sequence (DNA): TGTGCCAGCAGCGCATCAGGGGGGAATCAGCCCCAGCATTTT. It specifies CASSASGGNQPQHF.